This T cell receptor (beta chain) was observed in a study of cytomegalovirus exposure and HLA in healthy donors. Notes on this clone: As yet, its antigen is unknown.

60 Vbeta and 13 Jbeta primers were used in PCR. TCRdb keeps only in-frame clones here, not all; method: immunoSEQ multiplex PCR. The sample includes roughly 150,000 clones, around 78% of them seen just once. Study outcomes and limitations: For cytomegalovirus status, the classifier reportedly gave diagnoses with high specificity and sensitivity. Later on, a genetic analysis was performed. It linked a missense variant in DCLRE1C with V- and J-gene trimming of TCR beta.

Sequencing used PBMCs. The receptor's source is a man aged 35 to 55 in good health and CMV-seronegative.

The CDR3 protein is CASSPISGGREQYF. The CDR3 DNA sequence: TGTGCCAGCAGCCCGATTTCAGGGGGACGCGAGCAGTACTTC. V and J are TRBV6-6 and TRBJ2-7; 7 bases line up with TRBD1. Germline V CDR1 and CDR2: MNHNY, SVGAGI (reference sequence). V lost 6 bases to trimming and J lost 6 bases; unmatched junction nucleotides: 11. The CDR3 spans 14 residues.